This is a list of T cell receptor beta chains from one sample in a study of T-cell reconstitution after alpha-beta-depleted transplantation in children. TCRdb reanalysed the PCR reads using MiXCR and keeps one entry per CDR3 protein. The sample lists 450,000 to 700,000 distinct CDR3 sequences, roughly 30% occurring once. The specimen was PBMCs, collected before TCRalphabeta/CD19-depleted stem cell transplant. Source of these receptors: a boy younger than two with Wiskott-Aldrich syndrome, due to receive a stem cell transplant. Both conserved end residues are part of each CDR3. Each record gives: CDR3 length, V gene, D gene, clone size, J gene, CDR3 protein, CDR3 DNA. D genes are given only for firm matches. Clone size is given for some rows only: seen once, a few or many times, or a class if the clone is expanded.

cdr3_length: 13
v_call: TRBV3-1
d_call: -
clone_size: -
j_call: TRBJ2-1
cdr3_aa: CASSRNEGNEQFF
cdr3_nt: TGTGCCAGCAGCCGAAATGAAGGGAATGAGCAGTTCTTC

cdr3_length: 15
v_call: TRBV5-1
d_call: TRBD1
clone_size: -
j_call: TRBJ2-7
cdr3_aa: CASSLVRDRAYEQYF
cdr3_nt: TGCGCCAGCAGCTTGGTCCGGGACAGGGCCTACGAGCAGTACTTC

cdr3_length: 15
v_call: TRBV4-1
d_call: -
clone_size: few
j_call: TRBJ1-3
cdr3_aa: CASSQGSGAGNTIYF
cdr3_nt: TGCGCCAGCAGCCAAGGGTCCGGGGCTGGAAACACCATATATTTT

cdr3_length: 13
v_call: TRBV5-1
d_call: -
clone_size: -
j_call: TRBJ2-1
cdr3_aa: CASSPARYNEQFF
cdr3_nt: TGCGCCAGCAGCCCTGCACGCTACAATGAGCAGTTCTTC

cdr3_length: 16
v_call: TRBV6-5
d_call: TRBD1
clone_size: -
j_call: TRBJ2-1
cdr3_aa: CASSYSLGQGSNEQFF
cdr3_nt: TGTGCCAGCAGTTACTCGCTGGGACAGGGGAGCAATGAGCAGTTCTTC

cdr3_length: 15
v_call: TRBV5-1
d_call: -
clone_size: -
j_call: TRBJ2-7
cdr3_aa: CASSTSRGMPYEQYF
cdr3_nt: TGCGCCAGCAGCACGAGCCGGGGGATGCCCTACGAGCAGTACTTC

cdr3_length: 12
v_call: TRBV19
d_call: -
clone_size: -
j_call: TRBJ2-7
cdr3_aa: CASGPTGLEQYF
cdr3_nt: TGTGCCAGTGGTCCCACAGGGCTCGAGCAGTACTTC

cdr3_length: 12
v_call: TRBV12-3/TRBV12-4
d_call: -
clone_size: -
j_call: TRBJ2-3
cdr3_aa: CASRRYTDTQYF
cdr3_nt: TGTGCCAGCAGGCGATACACAGATACGCAGTATTTT

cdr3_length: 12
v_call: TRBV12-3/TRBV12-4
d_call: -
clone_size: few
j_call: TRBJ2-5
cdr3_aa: CASSFTMETQYF
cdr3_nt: TGTGCCAGCAGTTTCACCATGGAGACCCAGTACTTC

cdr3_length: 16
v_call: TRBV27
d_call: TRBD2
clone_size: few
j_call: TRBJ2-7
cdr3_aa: CASSSLAGVDVYEQYF
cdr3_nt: TGTGCCAGCAGTTCTTTAGCGGGAGTCGACGTCTACGAGCAGTACTTC

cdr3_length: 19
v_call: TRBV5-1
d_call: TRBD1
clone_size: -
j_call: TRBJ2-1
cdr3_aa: CASSPPPRTGLSSYNEQFF
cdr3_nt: TGCGCCAGCAGCCCGCCTCCCCGGACAGGGCTCAGCTCCTACAATGAGCAGTTCTTC

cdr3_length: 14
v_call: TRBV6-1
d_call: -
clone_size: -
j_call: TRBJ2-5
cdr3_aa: CATSLGDLQETQYF
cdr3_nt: TGTGCCACCTCATTGGGAGACCTACAAGAGACCCAGTACTTC

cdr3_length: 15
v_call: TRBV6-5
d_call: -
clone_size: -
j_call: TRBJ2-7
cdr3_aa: CASSSLGTFTYEQYF
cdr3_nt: TGTGCCAGCAGTTCCTTAGGGACTTTTACATACGAGCAGTACTTC

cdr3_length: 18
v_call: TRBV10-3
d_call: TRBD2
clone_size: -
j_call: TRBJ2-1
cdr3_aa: CAISALAGGPSSYNEQFF
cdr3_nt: TGTGCCATCAGTGCATTAGCGGGAGGGCCGAGCTCCTACAATGAGCAGTTCTTC

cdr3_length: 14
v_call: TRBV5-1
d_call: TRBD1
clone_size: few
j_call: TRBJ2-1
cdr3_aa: CASSYRGTGDEQFF
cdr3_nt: TGCGCCAGCAGCTACAGGGGCACTGGGGATGAGCAGTTCTTC

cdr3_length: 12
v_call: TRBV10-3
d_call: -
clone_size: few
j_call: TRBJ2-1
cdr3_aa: CAISKLDNEQFF
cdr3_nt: TGTGCCATCAGCAAACTGGACAATGAGCAGTTCTTC

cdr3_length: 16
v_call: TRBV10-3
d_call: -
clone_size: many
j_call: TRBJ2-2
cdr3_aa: CAISETSTANTGELFF
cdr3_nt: TGTGCCATCAGTGAGACATCCACAGCGAACACCGGGGAGCTGTTTTTT

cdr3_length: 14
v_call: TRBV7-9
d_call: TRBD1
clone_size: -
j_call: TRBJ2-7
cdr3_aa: CASSLVGRGNEQYF
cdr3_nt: TGTGCCAGCAGCTTAGTTGGCAGGGGGAACGAGCAGTACTTC

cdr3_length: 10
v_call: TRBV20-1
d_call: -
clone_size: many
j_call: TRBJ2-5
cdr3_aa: CSATQETQYF
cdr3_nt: TGCAGTGCTACCCAAGAGACCCAGTACTTC

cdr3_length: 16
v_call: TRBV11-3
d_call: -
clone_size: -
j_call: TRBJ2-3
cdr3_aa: CASSLGWSPSTDTQYF
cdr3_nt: TGTGCCAGCAGCTTAGGTTGGAGCCCTAGCACAGATACGCAGTATTTT

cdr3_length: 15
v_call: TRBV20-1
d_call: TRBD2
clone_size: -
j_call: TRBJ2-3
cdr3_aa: CSAVTSGRITDTQYF
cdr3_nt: TGCAGTGCAGTGACTAGCGGGAGAATCACAGATACGCAGTATTTT

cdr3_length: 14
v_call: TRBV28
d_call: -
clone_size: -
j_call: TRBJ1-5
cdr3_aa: CASSKQDNNQPQHF
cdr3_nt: TGTGCCAGCAGCAAGCAGGATAACAATCAGCCCCAGCATTTT

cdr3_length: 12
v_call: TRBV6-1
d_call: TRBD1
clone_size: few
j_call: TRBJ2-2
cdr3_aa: CASRPGGRELFF
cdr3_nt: TGTGCCAGCAGACCAGGGGGCCGGGAGCTGTTTTTT

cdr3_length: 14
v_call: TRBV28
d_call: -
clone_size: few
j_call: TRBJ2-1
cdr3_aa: CASSFLQVYNEQFF
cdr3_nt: TGTGCCAGCAGTTTTCTACAGGTTTACAATGAGCAGTTCTTC

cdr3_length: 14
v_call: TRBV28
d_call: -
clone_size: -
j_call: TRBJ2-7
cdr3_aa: CAIGPGLVSYEQYF
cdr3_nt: TGTGCCATCGGCCCCGGACTCGTATCCTACGAGCAGTACTTC

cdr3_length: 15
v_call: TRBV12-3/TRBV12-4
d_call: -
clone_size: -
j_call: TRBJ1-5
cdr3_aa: CASSLIAGSNHPQHF
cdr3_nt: TGTGCCAGCAGTTTAATCGCAGGGTCAAATCACCCCCAGCATTTT

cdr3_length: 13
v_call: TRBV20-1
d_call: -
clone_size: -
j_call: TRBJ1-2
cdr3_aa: CSASQVSIYGYTF
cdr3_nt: TGCAGTGCTAGCCAGGTGTCCATCTATGGCTACACCTTC

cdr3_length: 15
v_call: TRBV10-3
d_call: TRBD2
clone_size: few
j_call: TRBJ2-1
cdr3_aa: CAISWGLAGVNEQFF
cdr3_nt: TGTGCCATCAGTTGGGGACTAGCGGGAGTCAATGAGCAGTTCTTC

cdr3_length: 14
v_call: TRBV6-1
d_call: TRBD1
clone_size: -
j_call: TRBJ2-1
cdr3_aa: CASTARDRVNEQFF
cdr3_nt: TGTGCCAGCACTGCCCGGGACAGGGTAAATGAGCAGTTCTTC

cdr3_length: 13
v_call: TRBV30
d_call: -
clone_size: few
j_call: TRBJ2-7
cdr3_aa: CACNGQSAYEQYF
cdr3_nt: TGTGCCTGTAATGGTCAGAGCGCATACGAGCAGTACTTC

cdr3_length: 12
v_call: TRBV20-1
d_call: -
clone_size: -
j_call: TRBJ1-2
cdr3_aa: CSAKDRSYGYTF
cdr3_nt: TGCAGTGCTAAAGACAGGAGCTATGGCTACACCTTC

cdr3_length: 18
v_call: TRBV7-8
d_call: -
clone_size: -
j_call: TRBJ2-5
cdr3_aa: CASRQGTGRSGRGETQYF
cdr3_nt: TGTGCCAGCAGACAGGGGACAGGTCGTAGCGGGAGAGGAGAGACCCAGTACTTC

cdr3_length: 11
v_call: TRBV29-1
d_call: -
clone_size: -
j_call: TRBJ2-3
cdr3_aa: CSVPGVYTQYF
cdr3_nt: TGCAGCGTCCCGGGAGTTTACACGCAGTATTTT

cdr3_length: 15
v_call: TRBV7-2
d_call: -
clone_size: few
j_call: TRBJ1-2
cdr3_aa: CASSLGAQGPYGYTF
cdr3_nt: TGTGCCAGCAGCTTAGGGGCTCAGGGCCCCTATGGCTACACCTTC

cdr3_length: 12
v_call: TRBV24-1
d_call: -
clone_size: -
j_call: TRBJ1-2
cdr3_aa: CATSDGVSGYTF
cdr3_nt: TGTGCCACCAGTGATGGCGTGTCTGGCTACACCTTC

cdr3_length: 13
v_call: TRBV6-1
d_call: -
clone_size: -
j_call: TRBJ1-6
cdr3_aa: CASSGLPGSPLHF
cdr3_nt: TGTGCCAGCAGCGGTCTTCCGGGATCACCCCTCCACTTT

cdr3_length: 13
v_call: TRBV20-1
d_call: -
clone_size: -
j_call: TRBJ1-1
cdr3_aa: CSARTGRNTEAFF
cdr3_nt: TGCAGTGCTAGAACGGGGAGGAACACTGAAGCTTTCTTT

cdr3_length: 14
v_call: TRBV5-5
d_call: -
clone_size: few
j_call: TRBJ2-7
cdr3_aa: CASSLGVINYEQYF
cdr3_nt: TGTGCCAGCAGCTTGGGGGTTATCAACTACGAGCAGTACTTC

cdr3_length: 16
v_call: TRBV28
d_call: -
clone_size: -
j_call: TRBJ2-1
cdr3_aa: CASRIFVWVSYNEQFF
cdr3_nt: TGTGCCAGCAGAATTTTCGTGTGGGTCTCCTACAATGAGCAGTTCTTC

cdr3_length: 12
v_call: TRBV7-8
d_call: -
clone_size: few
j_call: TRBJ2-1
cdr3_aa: CASSSSDGGQFF
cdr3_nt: TGTGCCAGCAGCTCCTCGGACGGGGGGCAGTTCTTC

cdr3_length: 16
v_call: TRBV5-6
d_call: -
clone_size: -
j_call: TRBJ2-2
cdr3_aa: CASSLVGTSRTGELFF
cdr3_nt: TGTGCCAGCAGCTTGGTCGGTACTTCCAGAACCGGGGAGCTGTTTTTT

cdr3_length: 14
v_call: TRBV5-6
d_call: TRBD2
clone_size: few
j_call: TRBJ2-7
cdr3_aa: CASSLAGGPGEQYF
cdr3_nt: TGTGCCAGCAGCTTAGCGGGAGGGCCAGGGGAGCAGTACTTC

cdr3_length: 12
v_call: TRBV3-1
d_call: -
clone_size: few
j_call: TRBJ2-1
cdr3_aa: CASSQADQKQFF
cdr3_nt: TGTGCCAGCAGCCAAGCCGATCAGAAGCAGTTCTTC

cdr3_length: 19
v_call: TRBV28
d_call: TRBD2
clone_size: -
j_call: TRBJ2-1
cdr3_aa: CASSGASSSGSFAYNEQFF
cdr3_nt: TGTGCCAGCAGTGGGGCTTCAAGTAGCGGGAGTTTCGCCTACAATGAGCAGTTCTTC

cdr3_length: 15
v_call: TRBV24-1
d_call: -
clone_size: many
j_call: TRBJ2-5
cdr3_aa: CATSDLWGTQETQYF
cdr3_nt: TGTGCCACCAGTGATTTGTGGGGAACCCAAGAGACCCAGTACTTC

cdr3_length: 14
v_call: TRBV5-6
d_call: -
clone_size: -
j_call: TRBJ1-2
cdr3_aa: CASSLAKKGYGYTF
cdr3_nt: TGTGCCAGCAGCTTGGCGAAAAAGGGCTATGGCTACACCTTC

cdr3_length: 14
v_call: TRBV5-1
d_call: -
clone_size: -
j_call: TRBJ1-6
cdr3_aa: CASSLGSGDSPLYF
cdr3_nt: TGCGCCAGCAGCTTGGGGTCAGGGGATTCACCCCTCTACTTT

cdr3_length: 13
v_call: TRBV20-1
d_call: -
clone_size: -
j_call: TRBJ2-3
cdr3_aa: CSASPGLTDTQYF
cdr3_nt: TGCAGTGCTAGCCCGGGACTCACAGATACGCAGTATTTT

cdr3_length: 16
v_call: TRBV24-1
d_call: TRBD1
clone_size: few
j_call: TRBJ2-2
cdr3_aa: CATSDRTGFDTGELFF
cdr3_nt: TGTGCCACCAGTGATAGGACAGGGTTCGACACCGGGGAGCTGTTTTTT

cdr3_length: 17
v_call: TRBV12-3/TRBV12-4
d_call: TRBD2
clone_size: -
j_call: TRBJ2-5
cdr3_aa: CASSLSGLAGVRETQYF
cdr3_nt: TGTGCCAGCAGTTTATCGGGACTAGCGGGAGTACGAGAGACCCAGTACTTC

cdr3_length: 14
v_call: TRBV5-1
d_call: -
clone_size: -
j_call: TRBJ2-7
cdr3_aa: CASSLELPSHEQYF
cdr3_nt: TGCGCCAGCAGCTTGGAACTCCCCTCCCACGAGCAGTACTTC

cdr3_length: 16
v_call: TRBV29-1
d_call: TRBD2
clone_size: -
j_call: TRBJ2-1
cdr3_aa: CSVEDLEAGPYNEQFF
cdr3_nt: TGCAGCGTTGAAGATCTCGAAGCGGGACCCTACAATGAGCAGTTCTTC

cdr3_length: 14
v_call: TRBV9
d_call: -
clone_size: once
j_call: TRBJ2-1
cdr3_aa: CASSDERGIGEQFF
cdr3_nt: TGTGCCAGCAGCGACGAGCGAGGGATCGGTGAGCAGTTCTTC

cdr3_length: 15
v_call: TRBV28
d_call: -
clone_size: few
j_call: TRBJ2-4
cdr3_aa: CASTRTGTAKNIQYF
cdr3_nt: TGTGCCAGCACAAGGACCGGGACAGCCAAAAACATTCAGTACTTC

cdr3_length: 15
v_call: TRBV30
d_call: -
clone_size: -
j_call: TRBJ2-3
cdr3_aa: CAWSGGSQVTDTQYF
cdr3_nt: TGTGCCTGGAGTGGAGGGAGCCAAGTCACAGATACGCAGTATTTT

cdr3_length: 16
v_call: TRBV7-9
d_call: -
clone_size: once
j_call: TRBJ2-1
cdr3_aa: CASNDRNSGPYNEQFF
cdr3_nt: TGTGCCAGCAACGACAGAAATAGCGGACCCTACAATGAGCAGTTCTTC

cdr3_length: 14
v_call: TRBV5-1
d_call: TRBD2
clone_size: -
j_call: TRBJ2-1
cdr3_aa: CASNLREGGNEQFF
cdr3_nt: TGCGCCAGCAATCTGCGGGAGGGAGGAAATGAGCAGTTCTTC